This T cell receptor beta chain was recorded in a study of T cell changes during pregnancy in multiple sclerosis. Using immunoSEQ multiplex PCR, the repertoire was profiled, and TCRdb retains in-frame clones only, with some absent. Among about 94,000 clones, about 93% were seen once, and the ten largest hold 0.99%. This CDR3 comprises 16 residues. The germline V gene has CDR1 MNHEY and CDR2 SMNVEV (reference sequence). V was clipped by 4 bases and J by 7 bases; unmatched bases: 12. The sequencing here drew on peripheral blood, taken after pregnancy. This TCR was sampled from a female donor with multiple sclerosis, enrolled in a pregnancy study. The gene calls are TRBV27 and TRBJ1-4; 7 bases align to TRBD1. Written as DNA, the CDR3 is TGTGCCAGCAGTTCCGCCAGGACAGGCCCGGCTGAAAAACTGTTTTTT. It codes for CASSSARTGPAEKLFF.